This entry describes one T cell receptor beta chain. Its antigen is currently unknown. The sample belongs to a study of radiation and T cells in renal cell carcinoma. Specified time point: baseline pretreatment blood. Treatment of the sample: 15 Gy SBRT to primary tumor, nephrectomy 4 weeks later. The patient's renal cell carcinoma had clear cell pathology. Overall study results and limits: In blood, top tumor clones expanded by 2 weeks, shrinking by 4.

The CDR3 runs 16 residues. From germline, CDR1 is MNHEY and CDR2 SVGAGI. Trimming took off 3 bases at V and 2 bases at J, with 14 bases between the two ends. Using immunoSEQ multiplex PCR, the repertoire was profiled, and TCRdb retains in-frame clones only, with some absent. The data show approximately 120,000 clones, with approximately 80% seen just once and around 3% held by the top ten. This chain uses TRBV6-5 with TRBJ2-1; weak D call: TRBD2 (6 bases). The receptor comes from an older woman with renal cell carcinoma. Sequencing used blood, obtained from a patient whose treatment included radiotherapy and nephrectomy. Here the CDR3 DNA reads TGTGCCAGCAGTTATTACCGGGACTGGGCCTACAATGAGCAGTTCTTC. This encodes CASSYYRDWAYNEQFF.